This entry lists 27 T cell receptor beta chains sequenced from one sample in a study of T-cell memory formation after mild COVID-19. TCRdb reprocessed the 5' RACE reads via MiXCR and lists one record per CDR3 protein. The data show 200,000 to 300,000 distinct CDR3 sequences, with about 16% seen just once and 2.1% held by the top ten. Sequencing was performed on PBMCs or a T cell subset sorted from them (not recorded which). The receptors shown here come from an adult woman who had mild COVID-19 (a few samples of this study predate the infection). Cell type and time point are not known.

This clonotype was seen only a few times. The rearrangement uses TRBV3-1 and TRBJ1-4; D unclear. From germline, CDR1 is LGHDT and CDR2 YNNKEL (reference sequence). The V gene lost 1 base and the J gene lost 4 bases, with 7 bases spanning the gap. The CDR3 totals 14 residues. CDR3 sequence: CASSQVPNNEKLFF. The CDR3 nucleotides read TGTGCCAGCAGCCAAGTACCGAATAATGAAAAACTGTTTTTT.

This clonotype was counted many times. This rearrangement joins TRBV12-3 or TRBV12-4 to TRBJ1-2, with D maybe TRBD1 (5 bases). Trimming pared 2 bases from V and 7 bases from J, leaving 20 bases between. This CDR3 has 16 amino acids. CDR3 nucleotide sequence: TGTGCCAGCAGTTTATGGCAGGACACCCCAAGTAGTGGCTACACCTTC. It specifies CASSLWQDTPSSGYTF.

A few counts support this clonotype. This chain uses TRBV5-1 with TRBJ2-7; D is ambiguous. The CDR3 length is 13 residues. V shed 4 bases and J shed 4 bases, with 12 bases lying between them. The germline V gene has CDR1 SGHRS and CDR2 YFSETQ. For the CDR3, the DNA is TGCGCCAGCAGCCCCGACAACGGTTACGAGCAGTACTTC. It yields the protein CASSPDNGYEQYF.

V is TRBV24-1 and J is TRBJ1-5; D gene uncertain. V was trimmed by 0 bases and J by 5 bases, leaving 7 bases between them. The germline gives CDR1 KGHDR, CDR2 SFDVKD. The CDR3 runs 14 residues. The CDR3 region is CATSDLAGDQPQHF. DNA of the CDR3: TGTGCCACCAGTGATTTGGCCGGGGATCAGCCCCAGCATTTT.

The CDR3 DNA reads TGTGCCAGTTCGGGGCTGATGAACACTGAAGCTTTCTTT. It yields the protein CASSGLMNTEAFF. The chain couples TRBV19 to TRBJ1-1, with D perhaps TRBD1 (5 bases). CDR3 length equals 13 residues. Germline lookup yields CDR1 LNHDA and CDR2 SQIVND (reference sequence). The V gene lost 8 bases and the J gene lost 0 bases, with 10 bases spanning the gap.

The chain links TRBV7-2 to TRBJ1-3; no clear D. The CDR3 is 16 amino acids. V lost 2 bases and J lost 1, with 12 bases in between. Per germline, CDR1 SGHTA and CDR2 FQGNSA. This CDR3 reads CASSLQGIISGNTIYF. The DNA of the CDR3 is TGTGCCAGCAGCTTACAAGGGATCATTTCTGGAAACACCATATATTTT.

The chain joins TRBV4-1 to TRBJ1-4; 9 positions agree with TRBD1. V shed 1 base, J shed 7 bases, and the junction held 4 bases outside the gene matches. CDR3 length: 15 amino acids. CDR1 and CDR2 from the germline V gene are MGHRA and YSYEKL. CDR3 sequence reads: CASSQGETGGEKLFF. The DNA for the CDR3 is TGCGCCAGCAGCCAAGGGGAGACAGGGGGTGAAAAACTGTTTTTT.

The chain recombines TRBV28 with TRBJ2-7, with D perhaps matching TRBD2 (6 bases). V lost 6 bases to trimming and J lost 6 bases, with 18 bases between them. The CDR3 is 14 amino acids. CDR1 is MDHEN, CDR2 SYDVKM, per germline. In nucleotides, the CDR3 is TGTGCCAGCAGATTTCTAGCGACCGCGCGCGAGCAGTACTTC. Amino acid sequence: CASRFLATAREQYF.

The chain employs TRBV5-1 and TRBJ1-1; 7 nucleotides align to TRBD1. Germline CDR1 reads SGHRS; CDR2 reads YFSETQ. The CDR3 sequence is 15 residues long. Germline trimming cut 0 bases from V and 0 bases from J; bases unmatched to any gene: 2. CDR3 DNA: TGCGCCAGCAGCTTGGCCGGGACAGTGAACACTGAAGCTTTCTTT. Translated: CASSLAGTVNTEAFF. Using reference TRBV5-1 and TRBJ1-1 for the parts outside the CDR3, the full variable domain is KAGVTQTPRYLIKTRGQQVTLSCSPISGHRSVSWYQQTPGQGLQFLFEYFSETQRNKGNFPGRFSGRQFSNSRSEMNVSTLELGDSALYLCASSLAGTVNTEAFFGQGTRLTVV.

The chain has TRBV5-1 and TRBJ2-1, with D perhaps matching TRBD1 (6 bases). V lost 2 bases and J 0 bases, leaving 12 bases between the germline ends. There are 16 residues in the CDR3. Germline CDR1 SGHRS, CDR2 YFSETQ. In DNA, the CDR3 is TGCGCCAGCAGCTTAGGTGGGGGCCTCTCCTACAATGAGCAGTTCTTC. This translates into CASSLGGGLSYNEQFF.

This clonotype was seen a handful of times. The chain couples TRBV11-2 to TRBJ2-3, with D unclear. The germline V gene has CDR1 SGHAT and CDR2 FQNNGV. The CDR3 consists of 12 residues. Trimming shortened V by 6 bases and J by 4 bases, and 8 bases separated the two germline ends. The CDR3 is CASRPGADTQYF. The CDR3, as DNA: TGTGCCAGCAGACCTGGGGCAGATACGCAGTATTTT.

The chain is built from TRBV27 and TRBJ2-7; 10 nucleotides match TRBD1. This CDR3 is 14 amino acids long. The V segment lost 8 bases and the J segment 2 bases; nucleotides outside the gene matches: 6. Germline V gene sequence: CDR1 MNHEY, CDR2 SMNVEV (reference sequence). The DNA for the CDR3 is TGTGCCAGCGGCCGGGACAGGGGAACCTACGAGCAGTACTTC. Its translation is CASGRDRGTYEQYF.

There are a few counts of this clonotype. The V call is TRBV7-2, the J call TRBJ2-1, with 8 positions matching TRBD1. V was pared by 6 bases and J by 6 bases, with 1 base of the junction left unmatched. This CDR3 is built from 12 residues. Germline-derived CDR1 and CDR2 are SGHTA and FQGNSA. The CDR3, as DNA: TGTGCCAGCAGGGACAGGGTCAATGAGCAGTTCTTC. Translating it yields CASRDRVNEQFF.

This clonotype was seen a handful of times. V gene TRBV7-6 combines with J gene TRBJ2-7, with 9 bases aligning to TRBD2. CDR1 SGHVS and CDR2 FNYEAQ come from the germline V gene. The CDR3 length is 17 residues. J lost 0 bases, V lost 3 bases, and 9 bases had no gene match. This CDR3 reads CASSFRVAGGPSYEQYF. CDR3 nucleotide sequence: TGTGCCAGCAGCTTCCGGGTTGCGGGAGGGCCCTCCTACGAGCAGTACTTC. Variable domain in full (rest from reference TRBV7-6 and TRBJ2-7): GAGVSQSPRYKVTKRGQDVALRCDPISGHVSLYWYRQALGQGPEFLTYFNYEAQQDKSGLPNDRFSAERPEGSISTLTIQRTEQRDSAMYRCASSFRVAGGPSYEQYFGPGTRLTVT.

This clonotype was found a few times. The chain recombines TRBV7-8 with TRBJ1-6; D is uncertain. Germline CDR1 reads SGHVS; CDR2 reads FQNEAQ. The ends were cut back, 1 base at V and 6 bases at J, with 16 bases in the middle. This CDR3 contains 17 residues. This CDR3 reads CASSLGTFSAANSPLHF. CDR3 in DNA: TGTGCCAGCAGCTTAGGGACGTTCTCGGCGGCTAATTCACCCCTCCACTTT.

The V and J genes are TRBV5-1 and TRBJ1-2; possibly TRBD1 for D (5 bases). CDR1 is SGHRS, CDR2 YFSETQ, per germline. This CDR3 contains 14 residues. V was clipped by 4 bases and J by 4 bases, with 14 bases between them. This chain's CDR3 is CASSPDTGLYGYTF. CDR3 DNA: TGCGCCAGCAGCCCCGACACAGGCCTCTATGGCTACACCTTC.

This chain links TRBV12-3 or TRBV12-4 with TRBJ2-7; D is ambiguous. The CDR3 is 14 amino acids. Trimming left V 3 bases short and J 6 bases short, with 15 bases between. CDR3 coding DNA: TGTGCCAGCAGTTTGAGTGATCGCGTCGGCGAGCAGTACTTC. Residues: CASSLSDRVGEQYF.

This chain connects TRBV5-6 to TRBJ2-7, with 8 nucleotides matching TRBD1. Germline V CDR1 and CDR2: SGHDT, YYEEEE. J gave up 0 bases and V 5 bases, and 4 bases lay outside the gene matches. This CDR3 has 14 amino acids. As DNA, the CDR3 is TGTGCCAGCAGACTACAGGGGGGCTCCTACGAGCAGTACTTC. Its protein product is CASRLQGGSYEQYF.

The V and J genes are TRBV29-1 and TRBJ2-7; D possibly corresponds to TRBD1 (6 bases). Deletions cut 5 bases from V and 4 bases from J, with 15 bases between. Germline V gives CDR1 SQVTM, CDR2 ANQGSEA. This CDR3 contains 13 residues. CDR3 sequence: CSVKGTSQYEQYF. The CDR3 nucleotides read TGCAGCGTTAAGGGGACAAGTCAATACGAGCAGTACTTC.

This clonotype occurred a few times. V is TRBV9 and J is TRBJ2-3, with 7 nucleotides matching TRBD2. J lost 0 bases, V lost 4 bases, and 8 bases had no gene match. CDR3 length: 16 amino acids. Germline V gene sequence: CDR1 SGDLS, CDR2 YYNGEE. The CDR3: CASSSSGVLSTDTQYF. CDR3 nucleotide sequence: TGTGCCAGCAGCTCCAGCGGGGTACTTAGCACAGATACGCAGTATTTT.

J is TRBJ2-7 and V is TRBV6-5; the D is unclear. V lost 4 bases, J lost 0 bases, and 7 bases lay in between. This CDR3 has 13 residues. CDR1 MNHEY and CDR2 SVGAGI come from the germline V gene. In DNA form, the CDR3 reads TGTGCCAGCAGTTCTACCTACTCCTACGAGCAGTACTTC. Its protein product is CASSSTYSYEQYF.

This clonotype occurred many times. V is TRBV7-6 and J is TRBJ2-5; a possible D gene is TRBD1 (7 bases). V shed 1 base and J shed 2 bases, with 14 bases lying between them. Germline CDR1 and CDR2: SGHVS and FNYEAQ. The CDR3 spans 16 residues. The CDR3 DNA follows: TGTGCCAGCAGCTTAGACGGAGGGACAGTACAAGAGACCCAGTACTTC. Protein product: CASSLDGGTVQETQYF. Full variable domain (remainder filled in from reference TRBV7-6 and TRBJ2-5): GAGVSQSPRYKVTKRGQDVALRCDPISGHVSLYWYRQALGQGPEFLTYFNYEAQQDKSGLPNDRFSAERPEGSISTLTIQRTEQRDSAMYRCASSLDGGTVQETQYFGPGTRLLVL.

This clonotype came up a few times. The gene calls are TRBV24-1 and TRBJ2-3, with D perhaps TRBD1 (5 bases). The V end lost 4 bases, the J end lost 8 bases, and 9 bases lay between the germline ends. Germline CDR1 KGHDR, CDR2 SFDVKD. CDR3 length: 12 amino acids. CDR3: CATSDRAVTQYF. In nucleotides, the CDR3 is TGTGCCACCAGTGACAGGGCGGTTACGCAGTATTTT.

The V and J genes are TRBV20-1 and TRBJ1-2, with 11 bases lining up with TRBD1. The germline CDR1 and CDR2 sequences are DFQATT and SNEGSKA (reference sequence). This CDR3 comprises 15 residues. Trimming removed 5 bases from V and 9 bases from J; junction bases left unmatched: 14. DNA for the CDR3: TGCAGTGCTGAACGGGTTGGACAGGGGGCAAGAAGCTACACCTTC. Its translation is CSAERVGQGARSYTF.

This clonotype was picked up a small number of times. The chain carries TRBV5-1 and TRBJ1-1; D is undetermined. The CDR3 length is 13 residues. CDR1 and CDR2 (germline): SGHRS, YFSETQ. V was shortened by 4 bases and J by 0 bases, with 7 bases between the two germline ends. This chain's CDR3 is CASSHQLNTEAFF. CDR3 coding DNA: TGCGCCAGCAGCCACCAGTTGAACACTGAAGCTTTCTTT.

This clonotype was seen a few times. This chain links TRBV3-1 with TRBJ2-1, with 8 bases fitting TRBD1. V was pared by 4 bases and J by 12 bases, with 5 bases of the junction left unmatched. Germline-derived CDR1 and CDR2 are LGHDT and YNNKEL (reference sequence). The CDR3 has 12 residues. DNA of the CDR3: TGTGCCAGCAGCCCAGACAGGGGCCTGCAGTTCTTC. Encoded protein: CASSPDRGLQFF.

The chain carries TRBV4-3 and TRBJ2-1, with D possibly TRBD2 on 5 matching bases. The CDR3 is made up of 19 amino acids. The V and J ends lost 0 bases and 0 bases respectively, with 18 bases between them. The germline V gene encodes CDR1 LGHNA and CDR2 YSLEER. The CDR3 loop reads CASSQDLGQRRRSYNEQFF. The CDR3 DNA is TGCGCCAGCAGCCAAGATCTTGGGCAGCGGCGGCGCTCCTACAATGAGCAGTTCTTC.